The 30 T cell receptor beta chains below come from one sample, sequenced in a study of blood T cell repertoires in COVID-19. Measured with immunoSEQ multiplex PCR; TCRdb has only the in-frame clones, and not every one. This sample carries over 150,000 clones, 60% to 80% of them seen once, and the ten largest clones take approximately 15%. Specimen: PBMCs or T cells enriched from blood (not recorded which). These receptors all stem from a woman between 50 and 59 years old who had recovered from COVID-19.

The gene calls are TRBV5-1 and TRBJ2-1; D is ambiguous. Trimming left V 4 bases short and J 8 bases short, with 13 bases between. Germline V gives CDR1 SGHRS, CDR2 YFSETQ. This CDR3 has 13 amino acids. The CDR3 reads CASSPNYRDEQFF. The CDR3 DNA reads TGCGCCAGCAGCCCGAACTATCGCGATGAGCAGTTCTTC. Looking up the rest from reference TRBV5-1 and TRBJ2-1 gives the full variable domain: KAGVTQTPRYLIKTRGQQVTLSCSPISGHRSVSWYQQTPGQGLQFLFEYFSETQRNKGNFPGRFSGRQFSNSRSEMNVSTLELGDSALYLCASSPNYRDEQFFGPGTRLTVL.

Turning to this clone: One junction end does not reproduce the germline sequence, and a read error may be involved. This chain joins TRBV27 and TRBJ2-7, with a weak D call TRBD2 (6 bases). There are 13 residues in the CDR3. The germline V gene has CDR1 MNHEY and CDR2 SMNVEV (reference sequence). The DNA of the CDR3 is TGTGCCAGCAGTTTATCGGAAAGGGGACTGCGTAACTTC. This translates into CASSLSERGLRNF.

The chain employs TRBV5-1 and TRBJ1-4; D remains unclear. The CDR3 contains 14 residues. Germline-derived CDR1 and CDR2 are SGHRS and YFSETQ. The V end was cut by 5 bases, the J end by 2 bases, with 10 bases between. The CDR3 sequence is CASSAGSTNEKLFF. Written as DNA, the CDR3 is TGCGCCAGCAGTGCGGGAAGTACTAATGAAAAACTGTTTTTT.

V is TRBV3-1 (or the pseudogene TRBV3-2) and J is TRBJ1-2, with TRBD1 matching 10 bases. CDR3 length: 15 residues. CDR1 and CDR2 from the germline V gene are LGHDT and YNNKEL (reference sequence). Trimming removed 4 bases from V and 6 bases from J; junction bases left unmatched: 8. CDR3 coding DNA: TGTGCCAGCAGCCCCGGGACAGGGGTTTCGGATGGCTACACCTTC. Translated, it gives CASSPGTGVSDGYTF.

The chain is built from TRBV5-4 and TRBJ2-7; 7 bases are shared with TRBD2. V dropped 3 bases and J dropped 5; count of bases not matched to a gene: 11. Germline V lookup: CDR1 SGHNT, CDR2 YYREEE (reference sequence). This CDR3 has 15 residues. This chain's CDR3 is CASSSLGGRSDEQYF. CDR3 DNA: TGTGCCAGCAGCTCGCTGGGCGGGAGAAGCGACGAGCAGTACTTC.

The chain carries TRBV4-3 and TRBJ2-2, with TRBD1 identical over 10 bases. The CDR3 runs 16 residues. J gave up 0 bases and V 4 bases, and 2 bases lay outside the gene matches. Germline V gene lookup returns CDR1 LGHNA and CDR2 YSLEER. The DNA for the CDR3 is TGCGCCAGCAGCCGTGGACAGGGGGCGAACACCGGGGAGCTGTTTTTT. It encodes CASSRGQGANTGELFF.

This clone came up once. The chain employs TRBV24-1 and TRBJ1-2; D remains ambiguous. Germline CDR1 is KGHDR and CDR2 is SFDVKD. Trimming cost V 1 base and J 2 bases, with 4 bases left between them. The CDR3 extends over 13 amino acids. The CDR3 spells CATSDFGNYGYTF. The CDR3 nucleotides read TGTGCCACCAGTGATTTCGGGAACTATGGCTACACCTTC.

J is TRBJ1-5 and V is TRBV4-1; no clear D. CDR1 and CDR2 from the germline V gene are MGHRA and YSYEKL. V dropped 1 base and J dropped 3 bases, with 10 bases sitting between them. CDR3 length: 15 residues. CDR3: CASSQVDRDNQPQHF. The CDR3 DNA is TGCGCCAGCAGCCAAGTGGATCGGGACAATCAGCCCCAGCATTTT.

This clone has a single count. The CDR3 reads CASQQGVYGYTF. DNA for the CDR3: TGTGCCAGCCAACAGGGGGTCTATGGCTACACCTTC. The chain carries TRBV19 and TRBJ1-2; 8 bases line up with TRBD1. The V segment lost 9 bases and the J segment 4 bases; nucleotides outside the gene matches: 4. The CDR3 contains 12 residues. The germline CDR1 and CDR2 sequences are LNHDA and SQIVND (reference sequence).

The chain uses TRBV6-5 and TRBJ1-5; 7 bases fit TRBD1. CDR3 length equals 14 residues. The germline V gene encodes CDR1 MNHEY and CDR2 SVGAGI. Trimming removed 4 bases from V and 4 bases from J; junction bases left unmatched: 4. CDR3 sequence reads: CASSSGTENQPQHF. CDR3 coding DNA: TGTGCCAGCAGTTCGGGGACAGAAAATCAGCCCCAGCATTTT.

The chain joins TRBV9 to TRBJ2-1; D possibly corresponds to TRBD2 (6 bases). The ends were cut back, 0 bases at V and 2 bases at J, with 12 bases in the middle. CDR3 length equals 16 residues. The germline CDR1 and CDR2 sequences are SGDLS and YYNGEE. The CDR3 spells CASSVEGSGTYNEQFF. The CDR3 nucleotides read TGTGCCAGCAGCGTAGAGGGTAGCGGTACCTACAATGAGCAGTTCTTC.

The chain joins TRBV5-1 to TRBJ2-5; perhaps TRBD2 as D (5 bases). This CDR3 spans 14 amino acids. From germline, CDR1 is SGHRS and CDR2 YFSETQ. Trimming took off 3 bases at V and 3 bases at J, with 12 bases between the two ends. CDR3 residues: CASSWRTQKETQYF. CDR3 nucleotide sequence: TGCGCCAGCAGCTGGAGGACTCAAAAAGAGACCCAGTACTTC.

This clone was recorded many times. The CDR3 here is CASSPGEITDTQYF. In nucleotides, the CDR3 is TGCGCCAGCAGCCCTGGGGAGATTACAGATACGCAGTATTTT. The chain is built from TRBV5-1 and TRBJ2-3; maybe TRBD2 (5 bases). The V gene's germline CDR1 is SGHRS and CDR2 YFSETQ. The CDR3 has 14 residues. V lost 4 bases and J 3 bases, leaving 12 bases between the germline ends. Based on the CDR3 plus reference TRBV5-1 and TRBJ2-3, the full variable domain is KAGVTQTPRYLIKTRGQQVTLSCSPISGHRSVSWYQQTPGQGLQFLFEYFSETQRNKGNFPGRFSGRQFSNSRSEMNVSTLELGDSALYLCASSPGEITDTQYFGPGTRLTVL.

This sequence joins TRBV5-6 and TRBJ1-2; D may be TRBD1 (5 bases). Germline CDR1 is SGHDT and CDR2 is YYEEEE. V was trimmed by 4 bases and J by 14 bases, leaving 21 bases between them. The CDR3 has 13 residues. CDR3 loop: CASSPRVSPSLTF. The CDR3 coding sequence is TGTGCCAGCAGCCCCAGGGTCTCTCCATCCTTGACCTTC.

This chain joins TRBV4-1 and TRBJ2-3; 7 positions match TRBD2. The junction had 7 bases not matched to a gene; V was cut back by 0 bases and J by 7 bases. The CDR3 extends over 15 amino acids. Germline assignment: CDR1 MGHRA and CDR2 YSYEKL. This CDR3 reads CASSQDGGRGNTQYF. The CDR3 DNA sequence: TGCGCCAGCAGCCAAGATGGCGGGAGAGGTAATACGCAGTATTTT.

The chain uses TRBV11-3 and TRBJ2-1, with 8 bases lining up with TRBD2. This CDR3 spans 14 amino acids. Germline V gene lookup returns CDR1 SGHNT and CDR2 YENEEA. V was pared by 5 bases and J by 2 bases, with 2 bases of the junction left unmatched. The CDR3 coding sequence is TGTGCCAGCAGCCGGGAGGGGACCTACAATGAGCAGTTCTTC. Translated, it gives CASSREGTYNEQFF.

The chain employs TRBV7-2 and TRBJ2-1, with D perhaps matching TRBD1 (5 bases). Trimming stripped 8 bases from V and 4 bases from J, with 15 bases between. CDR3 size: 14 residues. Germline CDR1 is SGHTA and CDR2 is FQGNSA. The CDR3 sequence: CASGKLQGYNEQFF. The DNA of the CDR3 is TGTGCCAGCGGCAAGCTGCAGGGTTACAATGAGCAGTTCTTC. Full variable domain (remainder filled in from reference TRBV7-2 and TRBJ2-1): GAGVSQSPSNKVTEKGKDVELRCDPISGHTALYWYRQSLGQGLEFLIYFQGNSAPDKSGLPSDRFSAERTGGSVSTLTIQRTQQEDSAVYLCASGKLQGYNEQFFGPGTRLTVL.

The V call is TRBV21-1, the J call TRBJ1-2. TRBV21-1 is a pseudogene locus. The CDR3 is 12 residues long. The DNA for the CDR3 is TGTGCCAGCAGCAACCGGAGCTATGGCTACACCTTC. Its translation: CASSNRSYGYTF.

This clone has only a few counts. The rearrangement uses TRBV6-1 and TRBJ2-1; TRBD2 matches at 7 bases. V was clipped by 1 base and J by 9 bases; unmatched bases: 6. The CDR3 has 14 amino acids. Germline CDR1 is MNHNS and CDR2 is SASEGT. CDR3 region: CASSEGAGVGEQFF. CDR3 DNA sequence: TGTGCCAGCAGTGAAGGGGCGGGAGTGGGTGAGCAGTTCTTC.

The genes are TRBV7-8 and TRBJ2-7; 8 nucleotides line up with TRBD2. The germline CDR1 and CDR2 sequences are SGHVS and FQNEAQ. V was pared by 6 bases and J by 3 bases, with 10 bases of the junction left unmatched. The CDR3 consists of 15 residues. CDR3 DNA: TGTGCCAGCAGAACGGGGGGGCGCGGGAACTACGAGCAGTACTTC. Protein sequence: CASRTGGRGNYEQYF.

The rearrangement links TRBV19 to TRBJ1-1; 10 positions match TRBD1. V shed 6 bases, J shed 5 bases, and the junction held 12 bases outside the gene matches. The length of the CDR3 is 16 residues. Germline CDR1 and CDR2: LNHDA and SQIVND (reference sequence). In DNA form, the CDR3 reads TGTGCCAGTAGGAGGGGACAGGGGCGTGGGAAGACTGAAGCTTTCTTT. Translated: CASRRGQGRGKTEAFF. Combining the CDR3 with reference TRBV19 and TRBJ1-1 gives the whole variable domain DGGITQSPKYLFRKEGQNVTLSCEQNLNHDAMYWYRQDPGQGLRLIYYSQIVNDFQKGDIAEGYSVSREKKESFPLTVTSAQKNPTAFYLCASRRGQGRGKTEAFFGQGTRLTVV.

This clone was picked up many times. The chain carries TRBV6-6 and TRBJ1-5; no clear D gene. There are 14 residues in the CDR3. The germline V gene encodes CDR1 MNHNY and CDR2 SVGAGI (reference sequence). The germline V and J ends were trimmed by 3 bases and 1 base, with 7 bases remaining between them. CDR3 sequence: CASSYSQSNQPQHF. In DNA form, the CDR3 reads TGTGCCAGCAGTTATTCTCAGAGCAATCAGCCCCAGCATTTT.

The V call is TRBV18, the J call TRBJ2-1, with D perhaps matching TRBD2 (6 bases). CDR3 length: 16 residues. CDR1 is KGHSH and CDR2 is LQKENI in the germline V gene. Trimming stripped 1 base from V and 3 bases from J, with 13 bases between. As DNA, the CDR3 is TGTGCCAGCTCACCACGAAGCGCGGGACTCTACAATGAGCAGTTCTTC. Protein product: CASSPRSAGLYNEQFF.

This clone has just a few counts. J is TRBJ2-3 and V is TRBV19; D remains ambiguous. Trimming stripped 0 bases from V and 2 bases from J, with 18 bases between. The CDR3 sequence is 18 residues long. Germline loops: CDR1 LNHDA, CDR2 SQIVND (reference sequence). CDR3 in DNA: TGTGCCAGTAGTATAGATTCCGCGACTGGATCTTTCACAGATACGCAGTATTTT. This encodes CASSIDSATGSFTDTQYF.

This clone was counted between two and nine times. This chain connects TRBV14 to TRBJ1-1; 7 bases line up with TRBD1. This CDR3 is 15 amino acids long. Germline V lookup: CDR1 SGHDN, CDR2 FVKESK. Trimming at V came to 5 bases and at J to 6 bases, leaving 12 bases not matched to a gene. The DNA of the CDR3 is TGTGCCAGCAGCTCGGGTAGGTCAGGGGGACCTGAAGCTTTCTTT. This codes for CASSSGRSGGPEAFF.

The CDR3 reads CASSPTLAGLYEQYF. The CDR3, as DNA: TGCGCCAGCAGCCCGACACTAGCGGGACTCTACGAGCAGTACTTC. The chain links TRBV4-1 to TRBJ2-7; TRBD2 matches at 10 bases. The length of the CDR3 is 15 residues. Germline V gene lookup returns CDR1 MGHRA and CDR2 YSYEKL. J was trimmed by 3 bases and V by 4 bases; bases with no gene match: 6.

CDR3 loop: CASSPEGGMPQHF. CDR3 DNA sequence: TGTGCCAGCAGTCCTGAGGGTGGGATGCCCCAGCATTTT. The rearrangement links TRBV28 to TRBJ1-5, with D hard to call. CDR1 MDHEN and CDR2 SYDVKM come from the germline V gene. V lost 5 bases and J lost 9, with 14 bases in between. The CDR3 consists of 13 residues.

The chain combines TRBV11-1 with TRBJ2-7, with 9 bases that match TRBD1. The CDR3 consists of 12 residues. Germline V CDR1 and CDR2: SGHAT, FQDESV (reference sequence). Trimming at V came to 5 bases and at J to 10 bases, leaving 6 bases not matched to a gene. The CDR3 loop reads CASSPDRGDQYF. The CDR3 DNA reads TGTGCCAGCAGCCCGGACAGGGGAGACCAGTACTTC.

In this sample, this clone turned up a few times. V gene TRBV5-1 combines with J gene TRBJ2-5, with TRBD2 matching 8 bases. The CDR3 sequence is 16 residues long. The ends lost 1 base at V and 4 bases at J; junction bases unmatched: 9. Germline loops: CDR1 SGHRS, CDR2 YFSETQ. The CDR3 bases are TGCGCCAGCAGCTTGAGCCCGTCTAGCGGGCTAGAGACCCAGTACTTC. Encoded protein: CASSLSPSSGLETQYF.

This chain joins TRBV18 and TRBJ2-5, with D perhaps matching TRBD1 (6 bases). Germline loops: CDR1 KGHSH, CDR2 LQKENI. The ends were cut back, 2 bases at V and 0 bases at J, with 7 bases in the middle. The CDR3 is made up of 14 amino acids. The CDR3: CASSPTGNQETQYF. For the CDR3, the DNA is TGTGCCAGCTCACCAACAGGGAACCAAGAGACCCAGTACTTC.